The clone carrying this TCR beta chain was observed a handful of times. All enrollees were about 18 to 89 years old and from about two dozen US areas. The study assigned cohorts using participant-reported clinical history. The sample comes from a study of blood T cell repertoires in COVID-19. Original handling: Reference gene primer amplification yielded estimated nucleated cell counts. This table comes from immunoSEQ multiplex PCR, and its TCRdb copy is limited to in-frame clones, with some not included. V, J and clone size were drawn from that table, and D and trimming were deduced from the DNA. The profile shows roughly 76,000 clones, around 89% of them singletons. Trimming took 4 bases from V and 0 from J, leaving 7 bases between them. The CDR3 extends over 14 amino acids. The germline V gene has CDR1 MNHEY and CDR2 SVGAGI.

This TCR was recovered from a woman aged 50 to 65 with acute COVID-19. The chain recombines TRBV6-5 with TRBJ2-4; D remains unclear. The specimen was PBMCs or T cells enriched from blood (not recorded which). In DNA form, the CDR3 reads TGTGCCAGCAGTTCGGTCCTAGCCAAAAACATTCAGTACTTC. Its translation: CASSSVLAKNIQYF.